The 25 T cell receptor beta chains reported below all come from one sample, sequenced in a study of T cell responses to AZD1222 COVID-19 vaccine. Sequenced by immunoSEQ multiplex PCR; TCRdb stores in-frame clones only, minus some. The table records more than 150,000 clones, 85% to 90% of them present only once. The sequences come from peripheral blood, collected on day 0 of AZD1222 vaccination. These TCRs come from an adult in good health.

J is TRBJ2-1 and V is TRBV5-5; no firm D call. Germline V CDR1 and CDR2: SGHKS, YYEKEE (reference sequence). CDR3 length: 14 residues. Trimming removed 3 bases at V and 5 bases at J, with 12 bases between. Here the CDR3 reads CASSSSLDDNEQFF. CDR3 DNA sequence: TGTGCCAGCAGCTCCTCTTTAGACGACAATGAGCAGTTCTTC.

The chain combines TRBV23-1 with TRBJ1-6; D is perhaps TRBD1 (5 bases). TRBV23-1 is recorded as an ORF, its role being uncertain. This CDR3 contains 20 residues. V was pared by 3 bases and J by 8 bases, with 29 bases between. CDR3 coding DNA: TGCGCCAGCAGTCATCTCCGCGTGGCCAGGGAAAATCCTGGAGATTCACCCCTCCACTTT. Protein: CASSHLRVARENPGDSPLHF.

The CDR3 coding sequence is TGTGCCAGCAGCCAAGATCAACGGACAGGGGGGTTCAGGCACACTGAAGCTTTCTTT. Translated, it gives CASSQDQRTGGFRHTEAFF. The chain uses TRBV14 and TRBJ1-1, with TRBD1 matching over 10 bases. The germline gives CDR1 SGHDN, CDR2 FVKESK. The V and J ends lost 0 bases and 3 bases, in that order; junction bases with no gene match: 13. CDR3 length: 19 residues.

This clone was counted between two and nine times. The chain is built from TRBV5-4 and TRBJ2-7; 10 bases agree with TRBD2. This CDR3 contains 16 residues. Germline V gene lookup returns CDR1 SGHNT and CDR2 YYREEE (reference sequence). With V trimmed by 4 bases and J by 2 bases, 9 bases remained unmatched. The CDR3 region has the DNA TGTGCCAGCAGCCCCCGAACTAGCGGGGCGACCTACGAGCAGTACTTC. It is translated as CASSPRTSGATYEQYF.

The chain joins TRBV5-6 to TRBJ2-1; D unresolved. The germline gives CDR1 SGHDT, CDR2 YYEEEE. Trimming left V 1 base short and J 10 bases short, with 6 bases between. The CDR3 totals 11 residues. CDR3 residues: CASSLNREQFF. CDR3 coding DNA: TGTGCCAGCAGCTTGAATCGGGAGCAGTTCTTC.

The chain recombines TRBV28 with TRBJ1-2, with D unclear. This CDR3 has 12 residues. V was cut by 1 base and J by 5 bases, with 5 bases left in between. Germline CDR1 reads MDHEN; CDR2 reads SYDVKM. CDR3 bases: TGTGCCAGCAGTTTATTGGGATATGGCTACACCTTC. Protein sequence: CASSLLGYGYTF.

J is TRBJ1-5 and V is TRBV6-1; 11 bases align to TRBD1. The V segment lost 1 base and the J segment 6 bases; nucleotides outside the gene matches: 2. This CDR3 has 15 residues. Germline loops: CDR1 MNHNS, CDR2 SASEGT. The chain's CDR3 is CASSEGTGGRQPQHF. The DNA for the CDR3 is TGTGCCAGCAGTGAAGGGACAGGGGGCCGTCAGCCCCAGCATTTT.

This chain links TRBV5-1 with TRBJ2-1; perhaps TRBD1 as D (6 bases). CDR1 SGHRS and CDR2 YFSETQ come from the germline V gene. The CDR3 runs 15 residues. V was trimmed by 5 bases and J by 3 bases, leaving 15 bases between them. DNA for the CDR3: TGCGCCAGCAGACGCACCCCAGGGGACTACAATGAGCAGTTCTTC. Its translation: CASRRTPGDYNEQFF.

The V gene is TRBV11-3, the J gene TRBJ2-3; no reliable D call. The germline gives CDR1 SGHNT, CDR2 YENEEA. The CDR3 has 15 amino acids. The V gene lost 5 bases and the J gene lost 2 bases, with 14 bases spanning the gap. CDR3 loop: CASSPVSGDTDTQYF. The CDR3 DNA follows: TGTGCCAGCAGCCCCGTCTCTGGGGACACAGATACGCAGTATTTT.

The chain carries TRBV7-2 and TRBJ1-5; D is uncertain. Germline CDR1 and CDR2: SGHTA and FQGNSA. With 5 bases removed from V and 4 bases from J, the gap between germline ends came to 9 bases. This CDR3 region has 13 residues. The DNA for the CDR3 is TGTGCCAGCAGCCCCGTGGAGAATCAGCCCCAGCATTTT. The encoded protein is CASSPVENQPQHF.

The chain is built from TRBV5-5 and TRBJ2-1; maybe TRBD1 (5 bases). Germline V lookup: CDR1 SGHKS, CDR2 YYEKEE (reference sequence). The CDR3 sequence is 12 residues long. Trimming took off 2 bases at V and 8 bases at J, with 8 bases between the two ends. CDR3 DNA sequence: TGTGCCAGCAGCTTACAGGCTTATGAGCAGTTCTTC. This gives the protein CASSLQAYEQFF. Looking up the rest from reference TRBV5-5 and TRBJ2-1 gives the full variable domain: DAGVTQSPTHLIKTRGQQVTLRCSPISGHKSVSWYQQVLGQGPQFIFQYYEKEERGRGNFPDRFSARQFPNYSSELNVNALLLGDSALYLCASSLQAYEQFFGPGTRLTVL.

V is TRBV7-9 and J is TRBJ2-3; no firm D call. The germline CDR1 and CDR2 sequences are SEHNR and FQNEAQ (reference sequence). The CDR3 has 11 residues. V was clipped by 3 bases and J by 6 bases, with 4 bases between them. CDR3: CASSFEDTQYF. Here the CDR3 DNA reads TGTGCCAGCAGCTTTGAGGATACGCAGTATTTT.

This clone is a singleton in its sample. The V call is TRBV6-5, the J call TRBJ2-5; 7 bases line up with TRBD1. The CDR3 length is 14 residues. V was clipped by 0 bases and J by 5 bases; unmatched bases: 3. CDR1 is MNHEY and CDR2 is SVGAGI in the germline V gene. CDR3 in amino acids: CASSYSSRGETQYF. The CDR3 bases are TGTGCCAGCAGTTACTCGAGCAGGGGGGAGACCCAGTACTTC.

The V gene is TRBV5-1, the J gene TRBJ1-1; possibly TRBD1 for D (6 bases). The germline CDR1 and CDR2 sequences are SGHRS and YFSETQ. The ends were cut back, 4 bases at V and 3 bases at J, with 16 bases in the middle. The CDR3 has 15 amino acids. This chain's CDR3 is CASSKWTAGDTEAFF. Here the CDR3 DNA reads TGCGCCAGCAGCAAATGGACAGCGGGGGACACTGAAGCTTTCTTT. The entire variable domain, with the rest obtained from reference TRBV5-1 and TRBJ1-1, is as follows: KAGVTQTPRYLIKTRGQQVTLSCSPISGHRSVSWYQQTPGQGLQFLFEYFSETQRNKGNFPGRFSGRQFSNSRSEMNVSTLELGDSALYLCASSKWTAGDTEAFFGQGTRLTVV.

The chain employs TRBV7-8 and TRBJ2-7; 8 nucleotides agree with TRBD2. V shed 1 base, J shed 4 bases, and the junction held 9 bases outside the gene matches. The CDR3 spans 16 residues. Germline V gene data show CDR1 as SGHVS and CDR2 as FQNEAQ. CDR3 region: CASSLDGREAGYEQYF. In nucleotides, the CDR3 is TGTGCCAGCAGCTTAGATGGGCGGGAGGCCGGGTACGAGCAGTACTTC.

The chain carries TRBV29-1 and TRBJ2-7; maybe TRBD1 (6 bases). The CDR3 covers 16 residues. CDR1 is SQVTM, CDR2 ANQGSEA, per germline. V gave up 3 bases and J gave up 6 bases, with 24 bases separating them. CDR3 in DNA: TGCAGCGTTGAGGTCCACAGGGTATGGAATTCGGGCGAGCAGTACTTC. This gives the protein CSVEVHRVWNSGEQYF.

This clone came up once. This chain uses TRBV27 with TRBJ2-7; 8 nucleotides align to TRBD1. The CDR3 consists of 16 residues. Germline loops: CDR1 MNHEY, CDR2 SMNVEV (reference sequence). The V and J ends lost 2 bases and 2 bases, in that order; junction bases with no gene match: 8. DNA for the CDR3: TGTGCCAGCAGTTTAATGGGACAGGTTCGCGCCTACGAGCAGTACTTC. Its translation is CASSLMGQVRAYEQYF.

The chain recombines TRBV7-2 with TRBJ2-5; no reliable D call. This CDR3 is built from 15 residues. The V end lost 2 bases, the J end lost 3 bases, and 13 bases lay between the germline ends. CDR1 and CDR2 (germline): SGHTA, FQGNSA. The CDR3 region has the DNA TGTGCCAGCAGCTTATTCTCCCTTCAAAAAGAGACCCAGTACTTC. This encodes CASSLFSLQKETQYF.

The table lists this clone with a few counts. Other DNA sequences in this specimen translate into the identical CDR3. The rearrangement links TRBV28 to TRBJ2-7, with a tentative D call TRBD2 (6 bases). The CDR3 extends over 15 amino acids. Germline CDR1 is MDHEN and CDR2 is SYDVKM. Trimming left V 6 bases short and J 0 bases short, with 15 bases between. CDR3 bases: TGTGCCAGCAGCTCCAGCGGGCAGAGCTCCTACGAGCAGTACTTC. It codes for CASSSSGQSSYEQYF.

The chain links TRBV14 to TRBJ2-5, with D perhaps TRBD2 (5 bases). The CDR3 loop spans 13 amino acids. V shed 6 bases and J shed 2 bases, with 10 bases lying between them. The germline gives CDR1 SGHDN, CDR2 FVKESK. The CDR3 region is CASRFREQETQYF. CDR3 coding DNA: TGTGCCAGCAGATTCCGGGAACAAGAGACCCAGTACTTC.

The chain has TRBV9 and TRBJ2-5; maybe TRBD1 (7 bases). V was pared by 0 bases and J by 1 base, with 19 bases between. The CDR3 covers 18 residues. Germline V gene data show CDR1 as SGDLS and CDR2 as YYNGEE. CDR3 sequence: CASSVDGNYRGLQETQYF. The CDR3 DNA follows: TGTGCCAGCAGCGTAGACGGAAATTACAGGGGACTCCAAGAGACCCAGTACTTC.

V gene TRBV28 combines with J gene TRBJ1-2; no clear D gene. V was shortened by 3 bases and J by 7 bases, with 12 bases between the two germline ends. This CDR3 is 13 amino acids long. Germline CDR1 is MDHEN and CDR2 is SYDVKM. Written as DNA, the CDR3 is TGTGCCAGCAGTTTTCTTAGGGTGGTTGGCTACACCTTC. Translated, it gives CASSFLRVVGYTF.

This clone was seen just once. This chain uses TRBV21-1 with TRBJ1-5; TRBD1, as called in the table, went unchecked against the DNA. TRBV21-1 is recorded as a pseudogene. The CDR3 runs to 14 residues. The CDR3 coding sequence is TGTGCCAGCAGCCTTCGACAGGGGCAGAAGCCCCAGCATTTT. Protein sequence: CASSLRQGQKPQHF.

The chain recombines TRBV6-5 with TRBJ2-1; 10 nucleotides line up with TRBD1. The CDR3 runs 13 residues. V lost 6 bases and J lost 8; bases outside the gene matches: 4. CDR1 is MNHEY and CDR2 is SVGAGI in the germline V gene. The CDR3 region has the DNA TGTGCCAGCAGGGAGACAGGGGGCGATGAGCAGTTCTTC. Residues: CASRETGGDEQFF.

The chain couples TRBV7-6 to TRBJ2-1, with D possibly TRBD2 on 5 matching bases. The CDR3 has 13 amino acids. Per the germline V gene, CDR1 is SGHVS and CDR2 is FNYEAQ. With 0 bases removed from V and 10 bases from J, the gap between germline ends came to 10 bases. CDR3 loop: CASSLALLAEQFF. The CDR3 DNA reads TGTGCCAGCAGCTTAGCGCTCTTAGCGGAGCAGTTCTTC. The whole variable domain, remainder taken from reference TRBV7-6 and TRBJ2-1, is GAGVSQSPRYKVTKRGQDVALRCDPISGHVSLYWYRQALGQGPEFLTYFNYEAQQDKSGLPNDRFSAERPEGSISTLTIQRTEQRDSAMYRCASSLALLAEQFFGPGTRLTVL.